One TCR beta chain is described in this entry. Its antigen is not identified. Clones were sequenced by immunoSEQ multiplex PCR, and TCRdb holds only the in-frame ones, with some missing. The data hold under 65,000 clones, with less than 95% observed a single time. This entry is derived from a study of OX40 agonist ivuxolimab in advanced cancers. CDR3 length: 12 amino acids. CDR1 SNHLY and CDR2 FYNNEI come from the germline V gene. V shed 6 bases and J shed 0 bases, with 3 bases lying between them. Overall study results and limits: The investigators did not determine what antigen specificity the expanded peripheral T cells had.

J is TRBJ1-5 and V is TRBV2; D is uncertain. This TCR derives from an adult with an advanced solid tumor such as melanoma, head and neck, liver or kidney cancer. Sequencing used CD4+ or CD8+ T cells sorted from blood, obtained in a trial of the OX40 agonist ivuxolimab. DNA for the CDR3: TGTGCCAGCAGGGTTAGCAATCAGCCCCAGCATTTT. Translating gives CASRVSNQPQHF.